This paragraph reports one TCR beta chain. TCRdb keeps only in-frame clones here, not all; method: immunoSEQ multiplex PCR. The data hold some 390,000 clones, with around 87% observed a single time. This entry comes from a study of blood T cell repertoires in COVID-19. In the study overall: T cells, B-cell-depleted T cells, or PBMCs provided the cDNA or gDNA that served as material.

Trimming removed 0 bases from V and 3 bases from J, with 8 bases in between. CDR1 and CDR2 (germline): SGHRS, YFSETQ. The CDR3 runs to 14 residues. Participants were aged 18 to 89 years, lived in about 26 US areas, and enrolled virtually. Clinical history reported by participants formed the basis on which cohorts were assigned. Symptom resolution, clearance, or two negative PCRs marked the recovered donors of Cohort 3. This sequence joins TRBV5-1 and TRBJ2-3, with D unclear. Sample: PBMCs or T cells enriched from blood (not recorded which). The clonotype was recovered from a man aged 25 to 40 who had recovered from COVID-19. The CDR3 sequence: CASSLATRTDTQYF. CDR3 in DNA: TGCGCCAGCAGCTTGGCCACGAGAACAGATACGCAGTATTTT.